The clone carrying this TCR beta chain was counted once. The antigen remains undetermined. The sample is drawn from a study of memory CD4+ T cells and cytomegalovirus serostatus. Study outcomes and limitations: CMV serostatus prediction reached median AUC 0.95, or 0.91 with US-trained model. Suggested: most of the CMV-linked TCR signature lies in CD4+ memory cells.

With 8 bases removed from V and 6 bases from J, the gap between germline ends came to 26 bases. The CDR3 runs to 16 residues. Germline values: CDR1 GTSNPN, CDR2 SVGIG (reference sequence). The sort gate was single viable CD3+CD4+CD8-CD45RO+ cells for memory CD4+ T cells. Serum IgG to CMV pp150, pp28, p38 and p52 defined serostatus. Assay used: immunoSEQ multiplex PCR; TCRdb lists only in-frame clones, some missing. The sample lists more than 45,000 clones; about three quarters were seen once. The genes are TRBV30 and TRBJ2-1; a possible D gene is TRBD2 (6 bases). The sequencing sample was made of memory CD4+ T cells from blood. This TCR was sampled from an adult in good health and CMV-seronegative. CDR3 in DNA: TGTGCCAAAAACGGGGAGCGCGGGACGGCAACCAATGAGCAGTTCTTC. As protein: CAKNGERGTATNEQFF.